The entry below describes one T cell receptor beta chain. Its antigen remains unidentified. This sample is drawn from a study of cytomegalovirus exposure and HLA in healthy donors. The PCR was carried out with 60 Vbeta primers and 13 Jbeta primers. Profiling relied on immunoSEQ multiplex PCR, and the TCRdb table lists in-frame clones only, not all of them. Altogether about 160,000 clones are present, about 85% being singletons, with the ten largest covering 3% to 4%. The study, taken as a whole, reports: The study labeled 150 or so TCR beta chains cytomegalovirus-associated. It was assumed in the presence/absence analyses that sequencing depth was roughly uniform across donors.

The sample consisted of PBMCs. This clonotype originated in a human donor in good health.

The DNA of the CDR3 is TGTGCCAGTTTTAACCGGGATACGCAGTATTTT. It encodes CASFNRDTQYF. The V and J genes are TRBV2 and TRBJ2-3; D is unclear. The CDR3 has 11 amino acids. Germline CDR1 and CDR2: SNHLY and FYNNEI. Trimming pared 9 bases from V and 6 bases from J, leaving 10 bases between.